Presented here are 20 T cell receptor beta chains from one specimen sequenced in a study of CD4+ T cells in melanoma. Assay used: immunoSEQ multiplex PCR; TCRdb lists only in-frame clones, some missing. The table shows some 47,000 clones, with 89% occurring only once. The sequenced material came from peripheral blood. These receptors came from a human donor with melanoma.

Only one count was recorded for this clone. The CDR3 DNA reads TGTGCTGGCAGCCTCACAGTCACAGATACGCAGTATTTT. Protein: CAGSLTVTDTQYF. V and J are TRBV7-7 and TRBJ2-3; D is unresolved. This CDR3 has 13 residues. Looked up from germline, CDR1 is SSHAT and CDR2 is FNYEAQ (reference sequence). Using reference TRBV7-7 and TRBJ2-3 for the parts outside the CDR3, the full variable domain is GAGVSQSPRYKVTKRGQDVTLRCDPISSHATLYWYQQALGQGPEFLTYFNYEAQPDKSGLPSDRFSAERPEGSISTLTIQRTEQRDSAMYRCAGSLTVTDTQYFGPGTRLTVL.

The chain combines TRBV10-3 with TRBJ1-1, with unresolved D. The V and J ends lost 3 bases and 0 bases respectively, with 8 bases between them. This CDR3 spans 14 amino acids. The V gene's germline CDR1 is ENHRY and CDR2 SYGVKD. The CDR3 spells CAISEVGMNTEAFF. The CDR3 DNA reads TGTGCCATCAGTGAAGTCGGGATGAACACTGAAGCTTTCTTT.

The DNA for the CDR3 is TGTGCCAGCAGTGAAATCACACAAACCGGAGCAACTAATGAAAAACTGTTTTTT. It yields the protein CASSEITQTGATNEKLFF. The V and J genes are TRBV25-1 and TRBJ1-4; no firm D call. The V gene lost 2 bases and the J gene lost 0 bases, with 16 bases spanning the gap. The V gene's germline CDR1 is MGHDK and CDR2 SYGVNS. The CDR3 totals 18 residues.

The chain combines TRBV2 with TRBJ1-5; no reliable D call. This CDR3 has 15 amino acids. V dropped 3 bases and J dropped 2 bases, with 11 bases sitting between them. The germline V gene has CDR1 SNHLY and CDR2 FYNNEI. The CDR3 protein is CASSDGQSRNQPQHF. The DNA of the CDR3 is TGTGCCAGCAGTGATGGCCAGAGCCGCAATCAGCCCCAGCATTTT. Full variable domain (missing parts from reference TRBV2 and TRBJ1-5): EPEVTQTPSHQVTQMGQEVILRCVPISNHLYFYWYRQILGQKVEFLVSFYNNEISEKSEIFDDQFSVERPDGSNFTLKIRSTKLEDSAMYFCASSDGQSRNQPQHFGDGTRLSIL.

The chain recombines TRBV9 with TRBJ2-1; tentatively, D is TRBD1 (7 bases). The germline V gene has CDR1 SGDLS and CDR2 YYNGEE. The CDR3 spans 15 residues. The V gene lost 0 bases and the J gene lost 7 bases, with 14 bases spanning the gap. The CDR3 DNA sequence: TGTGCCAGCAGCGTAGGCGGAGGGGGCTTGAATGAGCAGTTCTTC. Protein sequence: CASSVGGGGLNEQFF.

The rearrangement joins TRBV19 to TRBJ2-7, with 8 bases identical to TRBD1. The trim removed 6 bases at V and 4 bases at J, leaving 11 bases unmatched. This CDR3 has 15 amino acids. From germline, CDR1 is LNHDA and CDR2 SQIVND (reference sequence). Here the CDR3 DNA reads TGTGCCAGTAGCATTACCCTAGACAGGGGTTACGAGCAGTACTTC. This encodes CASSITLDRGYEQYF.

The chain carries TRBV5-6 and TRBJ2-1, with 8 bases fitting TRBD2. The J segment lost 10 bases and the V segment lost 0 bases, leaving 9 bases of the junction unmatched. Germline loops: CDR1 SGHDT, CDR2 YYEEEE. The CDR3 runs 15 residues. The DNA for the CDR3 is TGTGCCAGCAGCTTGGAATTAGCGGGGTACGGAGAGCAGTTCTTC. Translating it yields CASSLELAGYGEQFF.

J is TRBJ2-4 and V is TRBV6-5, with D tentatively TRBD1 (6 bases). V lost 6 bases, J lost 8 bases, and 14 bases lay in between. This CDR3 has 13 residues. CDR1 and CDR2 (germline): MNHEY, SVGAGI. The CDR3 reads CASRRVHRDIQYF. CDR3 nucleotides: TGTGCCAGCAGAAGGGTCCACAGGGACATTCAGTACTTC.

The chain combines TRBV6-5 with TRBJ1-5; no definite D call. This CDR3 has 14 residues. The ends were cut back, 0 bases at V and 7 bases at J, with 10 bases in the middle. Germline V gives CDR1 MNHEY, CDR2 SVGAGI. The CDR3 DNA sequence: TGTGCCAGCAGTTACTCGGTTAGCGGGCAGCCCCAGCATTTT. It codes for CASSYSVSGQPQHF.

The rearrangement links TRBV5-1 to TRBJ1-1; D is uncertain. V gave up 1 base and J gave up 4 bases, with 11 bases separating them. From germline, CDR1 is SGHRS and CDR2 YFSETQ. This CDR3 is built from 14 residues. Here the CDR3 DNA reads TGCGCCAGCAGCTTGATGGGATCGGGCACTGAAGCTTTCTTT. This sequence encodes CASSLMGSGTEAFF.

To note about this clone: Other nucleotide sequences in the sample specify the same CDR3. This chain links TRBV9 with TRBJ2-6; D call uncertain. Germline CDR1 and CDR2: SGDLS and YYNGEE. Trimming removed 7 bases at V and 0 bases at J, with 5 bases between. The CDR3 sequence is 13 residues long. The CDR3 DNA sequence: TGTGCCAGCTCGGGCTCTGGGGCCAACGTCCTGACTTTC. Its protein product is CASSGSGANVLTF.

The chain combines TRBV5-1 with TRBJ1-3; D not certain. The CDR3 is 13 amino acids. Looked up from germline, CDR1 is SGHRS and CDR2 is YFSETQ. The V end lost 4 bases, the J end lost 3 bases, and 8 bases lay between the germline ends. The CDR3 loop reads CASSLAGGNTIYF. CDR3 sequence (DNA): TGCGCCAGCAGCCTAGCGGGTGGAAACACCATATATTTT.

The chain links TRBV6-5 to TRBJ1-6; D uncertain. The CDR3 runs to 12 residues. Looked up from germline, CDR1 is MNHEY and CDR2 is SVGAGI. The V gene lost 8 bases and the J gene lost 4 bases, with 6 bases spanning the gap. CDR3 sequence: CASGSYNSPLHF. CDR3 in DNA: TGTGCCAGCGGGAGTTATAATTCACCCCTCCACTTT.

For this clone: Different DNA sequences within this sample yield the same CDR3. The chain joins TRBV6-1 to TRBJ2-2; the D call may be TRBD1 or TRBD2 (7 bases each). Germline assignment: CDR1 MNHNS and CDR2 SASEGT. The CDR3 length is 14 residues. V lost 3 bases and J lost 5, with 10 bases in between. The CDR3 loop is CASSEQGGTGELFF. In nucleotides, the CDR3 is TGTGCCAGCAGTGAGCAGGGGGGGACCGGGGAGCTGTTTTTT.

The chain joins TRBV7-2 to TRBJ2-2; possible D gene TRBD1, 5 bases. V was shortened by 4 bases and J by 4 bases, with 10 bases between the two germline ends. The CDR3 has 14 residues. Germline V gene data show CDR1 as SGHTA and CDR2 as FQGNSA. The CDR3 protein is CASSYQGATGELFF. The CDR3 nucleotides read TGTGCCAGCAGCTATCAGGGTGCCACCGGGGAGCTGTTTTTT. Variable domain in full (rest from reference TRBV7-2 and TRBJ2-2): GAGVSQSPSNKVTEKGKDVELRCDPISGHTALYWYRQSLGQGLEFLIYFQGNSAPDKSGLPSDRFSAERTGGSVSTLTIQRTQQEDSAVYLCASSYQGATGELFFGEGSRLTVL.

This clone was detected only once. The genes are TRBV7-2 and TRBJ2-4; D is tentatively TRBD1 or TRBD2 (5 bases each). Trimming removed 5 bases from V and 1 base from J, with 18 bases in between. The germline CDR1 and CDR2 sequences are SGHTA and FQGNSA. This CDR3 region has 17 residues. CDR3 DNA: TGTGCCAGCAGCGCCGAAATAGCGTGGGGGGCCAAAAACATTCAGTACTTC. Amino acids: CASSAEIAWGAKNIQYF.

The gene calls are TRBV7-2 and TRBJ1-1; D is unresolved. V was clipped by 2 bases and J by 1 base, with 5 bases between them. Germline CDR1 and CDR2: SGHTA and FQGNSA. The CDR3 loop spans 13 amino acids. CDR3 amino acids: CASSLQTNTEAFF. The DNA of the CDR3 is TGTGCCAGCAGCTTACAGACGAACACTGAAGCTTTCTTT.

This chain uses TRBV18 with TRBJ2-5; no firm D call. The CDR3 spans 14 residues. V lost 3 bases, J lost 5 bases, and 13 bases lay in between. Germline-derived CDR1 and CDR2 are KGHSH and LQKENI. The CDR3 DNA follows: TGTGCCAGCTCACCGCTCCCAGGTGGGGAGACCCAGTACTTC. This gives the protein CASSPLPGGETQYF.

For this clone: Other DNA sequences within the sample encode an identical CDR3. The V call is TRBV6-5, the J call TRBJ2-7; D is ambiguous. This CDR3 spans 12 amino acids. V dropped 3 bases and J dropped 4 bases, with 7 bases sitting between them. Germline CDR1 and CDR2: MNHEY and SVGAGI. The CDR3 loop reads CASSYNTYEQYF. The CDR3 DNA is TGTGCCAGCAGTTATAACACGTACGAGCAGTACTTC.

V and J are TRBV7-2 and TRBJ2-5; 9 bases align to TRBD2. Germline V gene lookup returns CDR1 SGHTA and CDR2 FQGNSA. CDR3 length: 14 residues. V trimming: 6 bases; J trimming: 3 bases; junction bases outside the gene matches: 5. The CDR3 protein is CASRRSGGKETQYF. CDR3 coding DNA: TGTGCCAGCAGACGTAGCGGGGGCAAAGAGACCCAGTACTTC. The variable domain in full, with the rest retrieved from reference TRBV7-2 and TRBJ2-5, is GAGVSQSPSNKVTEKGKDVELRCDPISGHTALYWYRQSLGQGLEFLIYFQGNSAPDKSGLPSDRFSAERTGGSVSTLTIQRTQQEDSAVYLCASRRSGGKETQYFGPGTRLLVL.